Listed here are 20 T cell receptor beta chains from one sample, sequenced in a study of human thymus T cells. Assay: immunoSEQ multiplex PCR; the TCRdb copy retains only in-frame clones and omits some. The sample holds about 43,000 clones, roughly 94% seen once. Sequencing used blood. All receptors derive from a girl under three years old with a congenital heart defect but otherwise immunologically healthy.

This rearrangement joins TRBV10-3 to TRBJ2-3; no clear D gene. V was pared by 0 bases and J by 2 bases, with 9 bases between. The germline V gene has CDR1 ENHRY and CDR2 SYGVKD. The CDR3 contains 15 residues. This chain's CDR3 is CAISESPANTDTQYF. The CDR3 DNA sequence: TGTGCCATCAGTGAGTCGCCAGCCAACACAGATACGCAGTATTTT.

This clone was seen a few times. This chain uses TRBV11-3 with TRBJ2-1; D unresolved. Trimming shortened V by 5 bases and J by 6 bases, and 11 bases separated the two germline ends. CDR3 size: 13 residues. Looked up from germline, CDR1 is SGHNT and CDR2 is YENEEA. The CDR3 coding sequence is TGTGCCAGCAGCCTGCACGTTTCCAATGAGCAGTTCTTC. Its protein product is CASSLHVSNEQFF.

This rearrangement joins TRBV18 to TRBJ2-7; D unresolved. The germline gives CDR1 KGHSH, CDR2 LQKENI. The CDR3 sequence is 13 residues long. V lost 8 bases, J lost 0 bases, and 11 bases lay in between. CDR3 nucleotides: TGTGCCAGCCGGACCGCCAGCTCCTACGAGCAGTACTTC. It specifies CASRTASSYEQYF.

The chain uses TRBV19 and TRBJ1-5, with a possible D match to TRBD1 (5 bases). The germline V and J ends were trimmed by 1 base and 6 bases, with 13 bases remaining between them. The germline CDR1 and CDR2 sequences are LNHDA and SQIVND (reference sequence). This CDR3 contains 15 residues. The CDR3 loop is CASSIGPGKAQPQHF. CDR3 in DNA: TGTGCCAGTAGTATAGGTCCAGGGAAAGCTCAGCCCCAGCATTTT. Filled out from reference TRBV19 and TRBJ1-5, the complete variable domain reads DGGITQSPKYLFRKEGQNVTLSCEQNLNHDAMYWYRQDPGQGLRLIYYSQIVNDFQKGDIAEGYSVSREKKESFPLTVTSAQKNPTAFYLCASSIGPGKAQPQHFGDGTRLSIL.

This rearrangement joins TRBV30 to TRBJ2-1; 14 nucleotides line up with TRBD2. From germline, CDR1 is GTSNPN and CDR2 SVGIG (reference sequence). Trimming took 5 bases from V and 8 from J; bases not matched to a gene: 11. The length of the CDR3 is 16 residues. The CDR3 DNA reads as TGTGCCTGGGGGGGGCCTGGGACTAGCGGGAGATATGAGCAGTTCTTC. Translated: CAWGGPGTSGRYEQFF.

This sequence joins TRBV27 and TRBJ2-1; 9 bases align to TRBD2. Germline CDR1 reads MNHEY; CDR2 reads SMNVEV (reference sequence). The CDR3 spans 18 residues. The trim removed 2 bases at V and 4 bases at J, leaving 12 bases unmatched. The CDR3 sequence is CASSLRGRWAGGYNEQFF. CDR3 in DNA: TGTGCCAGCAGTTTACGGGGTCGTTGGGCGGGAGGGTACAATGAGCAGTTCTTC.

The V and J genes are TRBV7-3 and TRBJ2-2; a possible D gene is TRBD2 (6 bases). Germline assignment: CDR1 SGHTA and CDR2 FQGTGA. The ends were cut back, 5 bases at V and 3 bases at J, with 19 bases in the middle. The CDR3 is made up of 17 amino acids. CDR3 nucleotides: TGTGCCAGCAGCCCTTCGCGTTGGAGGGACCACACCGGGGAGCTGTTTTTT. Amino acids: CASSPSRWRDHTGELFF. Together with reference TRBV7-3 and TRBJ2-2, the CDR3 gives the full variable domain: GAGVSQTPSNKVTEKGKYVELRCDPISGHTALYWYRQSLGQGPEFLIYFQGTGAADDSGLPNDRFFAVRPEGSVSTLKIQRTERGDSAVYLCASSPSRWRDHTGELFFGEGSRLTVL.

The rearrangement links TRBV10-3 to TRBJ1-1; TRBD1 might be the D (6 bases). Per the germline V gene, CDR1 is ENHRY and CDR2 is SYGVKD. V shed 0 bases and J shed 3 bases, with 8 bases lying between them. This CDR3 has 14 amino acids. The CDR3 loop is CAISESSGDTEAFF. CDR3 bases: TGTGCCATCAGTGAGTCTTCAGGGGACACTGAAGCTTTCTTT.

The V and J genes are TRBV7-6 and TRBJ2-1, with 7 bases lining up with TRBD2. Unmatched junction bases numbered 10, after V lost 2 bases and J lost 6 bases. The CDR3 extends over 16 amino acids. CDR1 and CDR2 from the germline V gene are SGHVS and FNYEAQ. In nucleotides, the CDR3 is TGTGCCAGCAGCTTACGACTAGCTCAATATGGCAATGAGCAGTTCTTC. As protein: CASSLRLAQYGNEQFF.

This chain links TRBV7-9 with TRBJ2-1; D not resolved. CDR1 and CDR2 (germline): SEHNR, FQNEAQ (reference sequence). Trimming pared 4 bases from V and 5 bases from J, leaving 9 bases between. The CDR3 is 13 amino acids. CDR3 sequence reads: CASSSPWNNEQFF. DNA for the CDR3: TGTGCCAGCAGCTCCCCCTGGAACAATGAGCAGTTCTTC.

The rearrangement links TRBV9 to TRBJ1-2, with a tentative D call TRBD1 (6 bases). The germline gives CDR1 SGDLS, CDR2 YYNGEE. V gave up 0 bases and J gave up 8 bases, with 20 bases separating them. The CDR3 length is 16 residues. The CDR3 DNA reads TGTGCCAGCAGCGTAGCTTCGGACAGCCGAGGATCCGGCTACACCTTC. It yields the protein CASSVASDSRGSGYTF.

This clone came up once. The V gene is TRBV6-5, the J gene TRBJ2-1; maybe TRBD2 (5 bases). This CDR3 spans 15 amino acids. The germline gives CDR1 MNHEY, CDR2 SVGAGI. V was pared by 2 bases and J by 6 bases, with 14 bases between. This chain's CDR3 is CASSYGSLTINEQFF. The CDR3 nucleotides are TGTGCCAGCAGTTACGGTTCCTTGACTATCAATGAGCAGTTCTTC.

The chain recombines TRBV28 with TRBJ1-3; a weak D match, TRBD1 (5 bases). CDR1 MDHEN and CDR2 SYDVKM come from the germline V gene. The V end lost 2 bases, the J end lost 2 bases, and 10 bases lay between the germline ends. This CDR3 has 15 amino acids. For the CDR3, the DNA is TGTGCCAGCAGTTTAGCAGGGACGGCTGGAAACACCATATATTTT. Translating it yields CASSLAGTAGNTIYF.

The chain links TRBV11-3 to TRBJ2-5, with a tentative D call TRBD1 (5 bases). This CDR3 is built from 13 residues. Germline V gene sequence: CDR1 SGHNT, CDR2 YENEEA. V lost 5 bases and J lost 2, with 9 bases in between. The CDR3 bases are TGTGCCAGCAGCCCCCAGGGACAAGAGACCCAGTACTTC. It codes for CASSPQGQETQYF. Supplemented by reference TRBV11-3 and TRBJ2-5, the full variable domain reads EAGVVQSPRYKIIEKKQPVAFWCNPISGHNTLYWYLQNLGQGPELLIRYENEEAVDDSQLPKDRFSAERLKGVDSTLKIQPAELGDSAVYLCASSPQGQETQYFGPGTRLLVL.

Of note for this clone: This CDR3 is also generated by other DNA sequences in the sample. The genes are TRBV5-6 and TRBJ2-3; 9 positions agree with TRBD1. The ends lost 0 bases at V and 1 base at J; junction bases unmatched: 0. This CDR3 comprises 15 residues. Germline V gene sequence: CDR1 SGHDT, CDR2 YYEEEE. The CDR3, as DNA: TGTGCCAGCAGCTTGGGGGACAGGGGCACAGATACGCAGTATTTT. Translation: CASSLGDRGTDTQYF.

This clone was recorded once. The chain uses TRBV28 and TRBJ1-1; 9 nucleotides align to TRBD1. The CDR3 has 15 amino acids. Trimming at V came to 5 bases and at J to 11 bases, leaving 15 bases not matched to a gene. The germline CDR1 and CDR2 sequences are MDHEN and SYDVKM. Here the CDR3 reads CASSQLDRGQPPAFF. The CDR3 DNA sequence: TGTGCCAGCAGTCAACTGGACAGGGGCCAGCCACCGGCTTTCTTT.

V gene TRBV13 combines with J gene TRBJ2-7; possible D gene TRBD2, 6 bases. Trimming cost V 0 bases and J 6 bases, with 6 bases left between them. Looked up from germline, CDR1 is PRHDT and CDR2 is FYEKMQ (reference sequence). There are 12 residues in the CDR3. The CDR3 DNA reads TGTGCCAGCAGCTTAGGTAGCGGCGAGCAGTACTTC. Translation gives CASSLGSGEQYF.

This rearrangement joins TRBV6-1 to TRBJ2-3; TRBD1 aligns across 7 bases. Germline loops: CDR1 MNHNS, CDR2 SASEGT. The CDR3 contains 19 residues. The V segment lost 1 base and the J segment 2 bases; nucleotides outside the gene matches: 15. In DNA form, the CDR3 reads TGTGCCAGCAGTGAAGGAACAGGGGAAAGACTCCTTCACACAGATACGCAGTATTTT. Residues: CASSEGTGERLLHTDTQYF.

This chain links TRBV4-3 with TRBJ2-4, with 8 positions matching TRBD2. V was pared by 3 bases and J by 8 bases, with 6 bases of the junction left unmatched. The CDR3 consists of 14 residues. Germline V lookup: CDR1 LGHNA, CDR2 YSLEER. Here the CDR3 reads CASSQFGRGDIQYF. CDR3 nucleotides: TGCGCCAGCAGCCAGTTCGGGCGGGGGGACATTCAGTACTTC.

The chain couples TRBV2 to TRBJ1-5; 7 nucleotides match TRBD1. V was pared by 7 bases and J by 4 bases, with 10 bases of the junction left unmatched. The CDR3 consists of 15 residues. The germline V gene encodes CDR1 SNHLY and CDR2 FYNNEI. The CDR3 loop is CASTKKTGTNQPQHF. DNA for the CDR3: TGTGCCAGCACTAAAAAGACAGGGACGAATCAGCCCCAGCATTTT.